The subject of this entry is one TCR beta chain. Its antigen is not known. Clones were read by immunoSEQ multiplex PCR, and TCRdb kept only the in-frame ones, dropping some. Among about 2.3 million clones, under 95% were seen once, and the ten largest hold more than 0.35%. This CDR3 is 16 amino acids long. V lost 0 bases and J lost 1, with 15 bases in between. CDR1 and CDR2 from the germline V gene are GTSNPN and SVGIG (reference sequence). The data are from a study of shared clonotypes between healthy human individuals. Whole-study results and caveats: Among the subsets, naive ones generally showed larger estimated richness than memory ones. The generation probabilities recorded for non-shared clonotypes fell below those of clonotypes shared by all four donors.

V is TRBV30 and J is TRBJ2-5, with D unresolved. Sample: naive CD4+ T cells from PBMCs. As for subset: CD45RA+ positively selected. This sequence originates from a man between 18 and 35 years old in good health. Some clones in this sample may be carry-over from other donors' samples. The CDR3 sequence is CAWSVEDGFFQETQYF. CDR3 coding DNA: TGTGCCTGGAGTGTAGAGGACGGATTTTTCCAAGAGACCCAGTACTTC.